This T cell receptor beta chain was obtained from a study of T-cell reconstitution after alpha-beta-depleted transplantation in children. The germline V gene encodes CDR1 MNHEY and CDR2 SMNVEV (reference sequence). This CDR3 is 13 amino acids long. Trimming cost V 3 bases and J 7 bases, with 10 bases left between them. Construction of the TCRbeta library involved unique molecular identifiers. TCRdb used MiXCR to reprocess the PCR reads, holding one entry per CDR3 protein. The table has around 410,000 distinct CDR3 sequences, roughly a tenth seen once. This clonotype was recorded many times. V is TRBV27 and J is TRBJ1-5; unclear D gene. The sequence came from a human donor who donated a stem cell graft to a child with acute myeloid leukemia. The sample in question was PBMCs from the stem cell graft donor, obtained from the stem cell graft. The CDR3 DNA reads TGTGCCAGCAGTTTGGGTGCGAAACAGCCCCAGCATTTT. Its translation is CASSLGAKQPQHF.